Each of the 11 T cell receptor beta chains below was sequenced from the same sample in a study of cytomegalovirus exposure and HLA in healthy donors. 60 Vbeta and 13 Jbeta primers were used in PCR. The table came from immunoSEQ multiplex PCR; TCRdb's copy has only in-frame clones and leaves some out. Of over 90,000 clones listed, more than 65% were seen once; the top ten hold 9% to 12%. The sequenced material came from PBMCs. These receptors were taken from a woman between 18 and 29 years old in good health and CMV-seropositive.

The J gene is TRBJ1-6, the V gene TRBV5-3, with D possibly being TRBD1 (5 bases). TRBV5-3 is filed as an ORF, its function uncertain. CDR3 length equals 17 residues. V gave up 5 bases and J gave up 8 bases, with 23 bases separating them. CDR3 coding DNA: TGTGCCAGAAGGACCCTTATAGGGGCCAACTTCTATTCACCCCTCCACTTT. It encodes CARRTLIGANFYSPLHF.

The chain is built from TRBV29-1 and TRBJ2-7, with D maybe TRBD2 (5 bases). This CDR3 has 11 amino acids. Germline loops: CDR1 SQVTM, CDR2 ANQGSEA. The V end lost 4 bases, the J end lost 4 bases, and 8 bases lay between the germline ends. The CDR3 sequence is CSVGEIYEQYF. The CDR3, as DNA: TGCAGCGTTGGGGAGATATACGAGCAGTACTTC.

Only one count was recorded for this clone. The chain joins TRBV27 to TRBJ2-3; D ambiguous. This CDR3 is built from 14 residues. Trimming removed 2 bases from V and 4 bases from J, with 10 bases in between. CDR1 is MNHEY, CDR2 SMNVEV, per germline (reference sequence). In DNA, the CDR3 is TGTGCCAGCAGTTTAGCTGAGAGGCCAGATACGCAGTATTTT. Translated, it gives CASSLAERPDTQYF.

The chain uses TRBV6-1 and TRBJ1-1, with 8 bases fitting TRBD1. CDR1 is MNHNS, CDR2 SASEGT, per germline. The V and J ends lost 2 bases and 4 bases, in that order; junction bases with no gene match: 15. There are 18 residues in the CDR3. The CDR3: CASSESKGWDRSITEAFF. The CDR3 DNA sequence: TGTGCCAGCAGTGAATCTAAGGGCTGGGACAGGTCAATCACTGAAGCTTTCTTT.

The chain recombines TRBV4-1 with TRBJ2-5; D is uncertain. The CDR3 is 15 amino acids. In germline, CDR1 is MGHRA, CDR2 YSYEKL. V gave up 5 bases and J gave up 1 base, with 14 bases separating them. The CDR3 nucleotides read TGCGCCAGCAGCGCCAATGGCAGATTCCAAGAGACCCAGTACTTC. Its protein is CASSANGRFQETQYF.

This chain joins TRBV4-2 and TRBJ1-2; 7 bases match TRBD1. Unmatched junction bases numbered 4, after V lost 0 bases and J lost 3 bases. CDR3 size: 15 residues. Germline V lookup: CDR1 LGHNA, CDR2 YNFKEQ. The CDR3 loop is CASSQERTGDYGYTF. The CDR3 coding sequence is TGTGCCAGCAGCCAAGAGAGAACAGGGGACTATGGCTACACCTTC.

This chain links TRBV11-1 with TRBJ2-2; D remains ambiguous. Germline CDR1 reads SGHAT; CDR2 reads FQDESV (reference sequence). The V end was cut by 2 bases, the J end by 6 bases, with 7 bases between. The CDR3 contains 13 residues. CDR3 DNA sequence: TGTGCCAGCAGCTTAATCGAGGCCGGGGAGCTGTTTTTT. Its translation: CASSLIEAGELFF. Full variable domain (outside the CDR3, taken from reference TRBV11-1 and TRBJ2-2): EAEVAQSPRYKITEKSQAVAFWCDPISGHATLYWYRQILGQGPELLVQFQDESVVDDSQLPKDRFSAERLKGVDSTLKIQPAELGDSAMYLCASSLIEAGELFFGEGSRLTVL.

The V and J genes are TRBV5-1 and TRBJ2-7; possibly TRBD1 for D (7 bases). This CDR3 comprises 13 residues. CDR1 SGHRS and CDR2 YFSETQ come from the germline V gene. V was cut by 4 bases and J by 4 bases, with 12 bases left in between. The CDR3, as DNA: TGCGCCAGCAGCGCGGGACAGTTTTACGAGCAGTACTTC. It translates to CASSAGQFYEQYF.

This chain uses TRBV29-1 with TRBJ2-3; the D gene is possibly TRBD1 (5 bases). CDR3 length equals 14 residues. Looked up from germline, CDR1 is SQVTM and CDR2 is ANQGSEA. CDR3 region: CSGWGGSHPDTQYF. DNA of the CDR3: TGCAGTGGTTGGGGCGGATCCCACCCAGATACGCAGTATTTT.

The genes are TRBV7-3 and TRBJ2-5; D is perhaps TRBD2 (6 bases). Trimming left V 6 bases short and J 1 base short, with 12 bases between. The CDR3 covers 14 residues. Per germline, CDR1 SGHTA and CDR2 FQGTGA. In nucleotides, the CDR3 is TGTGCCAGCAGTCCGACTAGTCCCCAAGAGACCCAGTACTTC. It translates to CASSPTSPQETQYF.

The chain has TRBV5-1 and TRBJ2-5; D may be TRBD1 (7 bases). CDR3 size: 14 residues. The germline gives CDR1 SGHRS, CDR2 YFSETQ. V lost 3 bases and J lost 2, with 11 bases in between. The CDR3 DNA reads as TGCGCCAGCAGCTCGACAGGGACTCAAGAGACCCAGTACTTC. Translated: CASSSTGTQETQYF.